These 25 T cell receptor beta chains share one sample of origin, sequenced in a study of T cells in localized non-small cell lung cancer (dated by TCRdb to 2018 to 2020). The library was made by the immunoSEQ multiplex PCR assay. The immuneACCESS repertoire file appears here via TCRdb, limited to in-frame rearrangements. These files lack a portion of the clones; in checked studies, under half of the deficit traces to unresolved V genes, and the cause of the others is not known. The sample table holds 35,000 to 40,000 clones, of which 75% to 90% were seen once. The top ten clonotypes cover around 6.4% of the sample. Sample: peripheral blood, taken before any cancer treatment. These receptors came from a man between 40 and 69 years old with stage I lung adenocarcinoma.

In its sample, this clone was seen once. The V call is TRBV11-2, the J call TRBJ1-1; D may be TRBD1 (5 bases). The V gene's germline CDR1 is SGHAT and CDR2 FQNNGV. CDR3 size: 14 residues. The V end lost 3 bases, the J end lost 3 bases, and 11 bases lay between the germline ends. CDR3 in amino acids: CASSFIGAYTEAFF. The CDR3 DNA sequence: TGTGCCAGCAGCTTCATAGGGGCCTACACTGAAGCTTTCTTT. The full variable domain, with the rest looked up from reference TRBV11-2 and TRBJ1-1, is EAGVAQSPRYKIIEKRQSVAFWCNPISGHATLYWYQQILGQGPKLLIQFQNNGVVDDSQLPKDRFSAERLKGVDSTLKIQPAKLEDSAVYLCASSFIGAYTEAFFGQGTRLTVV.

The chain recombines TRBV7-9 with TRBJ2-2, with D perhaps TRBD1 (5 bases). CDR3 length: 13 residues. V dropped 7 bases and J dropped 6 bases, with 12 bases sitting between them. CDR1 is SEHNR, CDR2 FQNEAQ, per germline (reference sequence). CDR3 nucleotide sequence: TGTGCCAGCATCCGCTTAGGGGCCGGGGAGCTGTTTTTT. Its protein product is CASIRLGAGELFF. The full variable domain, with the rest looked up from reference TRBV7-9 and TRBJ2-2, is DTGVSQNPRHKITKRGQNVTFRCDPISEHNRLYWYRQTLGQGPEFLTYFQNEAQLEKSRLLSDRFSAERPKGSFSTLEIQRTEQGDSAMYLCASIRLGAGELFFGEGSRLTVL.

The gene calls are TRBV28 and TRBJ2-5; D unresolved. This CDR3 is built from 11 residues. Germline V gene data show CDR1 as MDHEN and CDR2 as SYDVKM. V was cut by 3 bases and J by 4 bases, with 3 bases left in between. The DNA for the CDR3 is TGTGCCAGCAGTTTTGTAGAGACCCAGTACTTC. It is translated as CASSFVETQYF.

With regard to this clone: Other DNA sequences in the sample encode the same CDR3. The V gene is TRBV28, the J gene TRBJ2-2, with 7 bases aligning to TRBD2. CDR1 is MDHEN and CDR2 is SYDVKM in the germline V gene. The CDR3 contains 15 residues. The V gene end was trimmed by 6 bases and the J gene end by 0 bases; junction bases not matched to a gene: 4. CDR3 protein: CASSRTSANTGELFF. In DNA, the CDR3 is TGTGCCAGCAGCAGGACTAGTGCGAACACCGGGGAGCTGTTTTTT. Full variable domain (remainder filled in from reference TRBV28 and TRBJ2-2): DVKVTQSSRYLVKRTGEKVFLECVQDMDHENMFWYRQDPGLGLRLIYFSYDVKMKEKGDIPEGYSVSREKKERFSLILESASTNQTSMYLCASSRTSANTGELFFGEGSRLTVL.

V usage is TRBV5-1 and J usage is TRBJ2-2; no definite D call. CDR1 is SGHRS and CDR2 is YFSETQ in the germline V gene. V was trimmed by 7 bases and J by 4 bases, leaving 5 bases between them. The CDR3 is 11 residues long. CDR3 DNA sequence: TGCGCCAGCTGGGGCACCGGGGAGCTGTTTTTT. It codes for CASWGTGELFF.

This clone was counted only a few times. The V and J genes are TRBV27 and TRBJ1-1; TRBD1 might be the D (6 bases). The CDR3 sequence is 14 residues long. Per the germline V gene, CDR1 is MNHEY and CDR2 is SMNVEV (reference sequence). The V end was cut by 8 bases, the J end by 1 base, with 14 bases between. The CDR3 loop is CASQVQGPNTEAFF. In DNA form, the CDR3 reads TGTGCCAGCCAAGTACAGGGACCGAACACTGAAGCTTTCTTT.

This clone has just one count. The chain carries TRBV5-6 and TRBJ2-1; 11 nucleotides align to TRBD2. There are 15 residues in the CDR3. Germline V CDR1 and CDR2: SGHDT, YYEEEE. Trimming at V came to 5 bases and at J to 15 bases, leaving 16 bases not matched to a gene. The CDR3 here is CASSPDGSGRVSLFF. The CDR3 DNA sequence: TGTGCCAGCAGTCCCGATGGTAGCGGGAGGGTCTCGCTGTTCTTC.

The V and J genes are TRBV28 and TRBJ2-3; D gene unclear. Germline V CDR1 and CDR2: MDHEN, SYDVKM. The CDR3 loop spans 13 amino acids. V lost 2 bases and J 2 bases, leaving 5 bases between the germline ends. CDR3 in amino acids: CASSLGYTDTQYF. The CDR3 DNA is TGTGCCAGCAGTTTAGGCTACACAGATACGCAGTATTTT.

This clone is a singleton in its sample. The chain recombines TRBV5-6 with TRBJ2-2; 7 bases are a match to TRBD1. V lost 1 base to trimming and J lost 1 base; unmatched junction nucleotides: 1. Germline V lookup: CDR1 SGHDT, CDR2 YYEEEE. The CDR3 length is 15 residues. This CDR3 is CASSLWTGNTGELFF. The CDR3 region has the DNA TGTGCCAGCAGCTTGTGGACAGGGAACACCGGGGAGCTGTTTTTT.

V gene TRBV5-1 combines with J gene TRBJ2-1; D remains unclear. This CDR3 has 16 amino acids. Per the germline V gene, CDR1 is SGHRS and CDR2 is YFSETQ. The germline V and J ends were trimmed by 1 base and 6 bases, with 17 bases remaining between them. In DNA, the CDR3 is TGCGCCAGCAGCTTGCGAGAGGCCTCAACTTTCAATGAGCAGTTCTTC. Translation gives CASSLREASTFNEQFF. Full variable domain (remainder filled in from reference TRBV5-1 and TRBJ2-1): KAGVTQTPRYLIKTRGQQVTLSCSPISGHRSVSWYQQTPGQGLQFLFEYFSETQRNKGNFPGRFSGRQFSNSRSEMNVSTLELGDSALYLCASSLREASTFNEQFFGPGTRLTVL.

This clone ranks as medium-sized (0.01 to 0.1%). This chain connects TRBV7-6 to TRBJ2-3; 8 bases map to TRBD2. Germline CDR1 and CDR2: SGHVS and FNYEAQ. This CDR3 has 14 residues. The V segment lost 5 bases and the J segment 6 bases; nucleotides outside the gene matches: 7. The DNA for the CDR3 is TGTGCCAGCAGCCCGTGGACTAGCATGGATACGCAGTATTTT. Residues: CASSPWTSMDTQYF.

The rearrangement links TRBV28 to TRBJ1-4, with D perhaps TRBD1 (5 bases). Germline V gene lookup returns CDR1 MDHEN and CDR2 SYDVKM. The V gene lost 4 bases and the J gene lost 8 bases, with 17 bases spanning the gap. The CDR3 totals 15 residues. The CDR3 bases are TGTGCCAGCAGTTATGCCGCGTGGAGGGACGAAAAACTGTTTTTT. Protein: CASSYAAWRDEKLFF. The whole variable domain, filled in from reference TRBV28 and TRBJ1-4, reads DVKVTQSSRYLVKRTGEKVFLECVQDMDHENMFWYRQDPGLGLRLIYFSYDVKMKEKGDIPEGYSVSREKKERFSLILESASTNQTSMYLCASSYAAWRDEKLFFGSGTQLSVL.

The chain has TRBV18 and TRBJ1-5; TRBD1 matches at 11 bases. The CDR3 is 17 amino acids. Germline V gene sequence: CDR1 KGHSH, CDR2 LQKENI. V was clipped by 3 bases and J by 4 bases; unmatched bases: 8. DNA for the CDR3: TGTGCCAGCTCACCTGGGACAGGGGGTCCGTTAAATCAGCCCCAGCATTTT. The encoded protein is CASSPGTGGPLNQPQHF.

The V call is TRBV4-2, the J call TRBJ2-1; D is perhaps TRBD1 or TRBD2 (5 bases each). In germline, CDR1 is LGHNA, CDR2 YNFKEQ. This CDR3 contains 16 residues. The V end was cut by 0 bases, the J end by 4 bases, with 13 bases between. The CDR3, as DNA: TGTGCCAGCAGCCAAGAACCTCGGGACGTATACAATGAGCAGTTCTTC. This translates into CASSQEPRDVYNEQFF.

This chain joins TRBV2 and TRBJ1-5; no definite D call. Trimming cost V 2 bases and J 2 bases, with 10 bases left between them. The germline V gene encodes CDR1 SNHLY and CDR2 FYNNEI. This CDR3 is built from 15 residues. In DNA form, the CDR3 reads TGTGCCAGCAGTGAATCCGGGATGGGCAATCAGCCCCAGCATTTT. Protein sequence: CASSESGMGNQPQHF. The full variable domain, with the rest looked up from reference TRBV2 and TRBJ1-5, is EPEVTQTPSHQVTQMGQEVILRCVPISNHLYFYWYRQILGQKVEFLVSFYNNEISEKSEIFDDQFSVERPDGSNFTLKIRSTKLEDSAMYFCASSESGMGNQPQHFGDGTRLSIL.

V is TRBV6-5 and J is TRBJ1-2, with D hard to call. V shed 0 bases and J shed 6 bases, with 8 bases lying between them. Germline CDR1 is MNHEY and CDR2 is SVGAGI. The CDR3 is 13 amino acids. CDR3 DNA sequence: TGTGCCAGCAGTTACTCGGCCTACAATGGCTACACCTTC. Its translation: CASSYSAYNGYTF.

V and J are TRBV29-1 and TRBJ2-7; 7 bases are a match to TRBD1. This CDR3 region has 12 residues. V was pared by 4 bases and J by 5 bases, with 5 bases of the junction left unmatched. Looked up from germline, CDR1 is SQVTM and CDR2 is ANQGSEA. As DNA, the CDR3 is TGCAGCGTTGCCAGGGACAGCAACGAGCAGTACTTC. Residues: CSVARDSNEQYF.

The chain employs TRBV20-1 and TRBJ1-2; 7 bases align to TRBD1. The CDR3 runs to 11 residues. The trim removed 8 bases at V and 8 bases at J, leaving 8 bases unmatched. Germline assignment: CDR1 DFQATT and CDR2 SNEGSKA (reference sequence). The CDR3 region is CSPQGEYGYTF. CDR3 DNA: TGCAGTCCTCAGGGGGAGTACGGCTACACCTTC.

In DNA, the CDR3 is TGCGCCAGCAGCCAAGATGGGGGGATGGAGACCCAGTACTTC. It translates to CASSQDGGMETQYF. The chain couples TRBV4-3 to TRBJ2-5; D is possibly TRBD2 (6 bases). Germline values: CDR1 LGHNA, CDR2 YSLEER. V was pared by 0 bases and J by 5 bases, with 10 bases between. The CDR3 sequence is 14 residues long.

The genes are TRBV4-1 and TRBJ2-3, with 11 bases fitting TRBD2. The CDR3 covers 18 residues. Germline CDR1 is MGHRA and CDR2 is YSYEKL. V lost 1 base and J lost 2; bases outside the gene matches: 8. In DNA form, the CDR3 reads TGCGCCAGCAGCCAAGTTGGGGGGACTAGCGGCTCCACAGATACGCAGTATTTT. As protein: CASSQVGGTSGSTDTQYF.

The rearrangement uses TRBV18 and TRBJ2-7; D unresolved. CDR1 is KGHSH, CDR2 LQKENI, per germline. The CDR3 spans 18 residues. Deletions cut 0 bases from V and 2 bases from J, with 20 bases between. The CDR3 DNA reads TGTGCCAGCTCACCACCTGTCCCGGGTCGGATGGTACCCTACGAGCAGTACTTC. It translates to CASSPPVPGRMVPYEQYF.

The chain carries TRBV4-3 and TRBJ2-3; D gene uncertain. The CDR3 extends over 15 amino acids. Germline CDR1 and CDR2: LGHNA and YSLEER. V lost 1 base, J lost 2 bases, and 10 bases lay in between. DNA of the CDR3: TGCGCCAGCAGCCAAGCAAGAGTGAACACAGATACGCAGTATTTT. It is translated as CASSQARVNTDTQYF.

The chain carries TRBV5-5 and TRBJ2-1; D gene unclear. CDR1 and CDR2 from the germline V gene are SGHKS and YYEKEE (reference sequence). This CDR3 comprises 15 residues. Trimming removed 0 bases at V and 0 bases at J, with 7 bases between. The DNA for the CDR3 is TGTGCCAGCAGCTTGGGGCAGTCCTCCTACAATGAGCAGTTCTTC. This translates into CASSLGQSSYNEQFF.

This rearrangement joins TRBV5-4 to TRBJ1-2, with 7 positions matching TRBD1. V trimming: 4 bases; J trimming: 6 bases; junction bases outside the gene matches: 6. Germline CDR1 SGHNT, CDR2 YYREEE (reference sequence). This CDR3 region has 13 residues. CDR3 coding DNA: TGTGCCAGCAGCCTTCGACAGGGCGATGGCTACACCTTC. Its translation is CASSLRQGDGYTF.

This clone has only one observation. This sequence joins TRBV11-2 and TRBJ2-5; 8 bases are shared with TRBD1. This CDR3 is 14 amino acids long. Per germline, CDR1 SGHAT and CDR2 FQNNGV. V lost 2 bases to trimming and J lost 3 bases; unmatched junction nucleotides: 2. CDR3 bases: TGTGCCAGCAGCTTATCAGGGGGCGAAGAGACCCAGTACTTC. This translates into CASSLSGGEETQYF.